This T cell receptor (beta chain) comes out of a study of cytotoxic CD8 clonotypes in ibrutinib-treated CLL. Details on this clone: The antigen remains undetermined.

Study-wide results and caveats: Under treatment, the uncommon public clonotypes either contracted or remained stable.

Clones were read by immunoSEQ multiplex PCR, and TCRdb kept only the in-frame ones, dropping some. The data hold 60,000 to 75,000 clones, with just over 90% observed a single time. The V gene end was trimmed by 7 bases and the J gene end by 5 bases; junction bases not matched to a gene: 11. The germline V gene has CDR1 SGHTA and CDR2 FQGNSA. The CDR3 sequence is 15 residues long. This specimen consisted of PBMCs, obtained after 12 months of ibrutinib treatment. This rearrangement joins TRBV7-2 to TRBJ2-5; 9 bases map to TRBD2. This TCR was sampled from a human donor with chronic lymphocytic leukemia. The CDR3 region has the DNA TGTGCCAGCAACGGTGTAGCGGGAGTTTGGGAGACCCAGTACTTC. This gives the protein CASNGVAGVWETQYF.